This T cell receptor beta chain was found in a study of technical replicates of blood from a few donors. From germline, CDR1 is SSHAT and CDR2 FNYEAQ (reference sequence). The CDR3 is 15 amino acids. Using immunoSEQ multiplex PCR, the repertoire was profiled, and TCRdb retains in-frame clones only, with some absent. The sample shows 45,000 to 55,000 clones, roughly 95% of them seen only once. A remark on this clone: One end of the junction varies from germline; a read error may be responsible.

Sequences were obtained from T cells isolated from PBMCs. The chain carries TRBV7-7 and TRBJ2-2; weak D call: TRBD2 (5 bases). This TCR was recovered from a human donor in good health. CDR3: CASSLGGSTTGELFF. The CDR3 nucleotides are TGTGCTAGCAGCTTGGGTGGGAGTACCACCGGGGAGCTGTTTTTT.